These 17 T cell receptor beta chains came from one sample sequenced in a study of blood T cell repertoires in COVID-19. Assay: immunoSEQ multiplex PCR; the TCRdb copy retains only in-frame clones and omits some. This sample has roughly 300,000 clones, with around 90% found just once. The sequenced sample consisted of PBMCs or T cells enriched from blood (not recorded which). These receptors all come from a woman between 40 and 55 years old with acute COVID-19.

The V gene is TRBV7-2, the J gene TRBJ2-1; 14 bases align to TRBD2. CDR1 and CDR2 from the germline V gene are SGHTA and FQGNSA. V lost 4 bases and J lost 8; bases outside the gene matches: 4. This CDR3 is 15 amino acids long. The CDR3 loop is CASSSGLAGGHEQFF. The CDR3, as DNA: TGTGCCAGCAGCTCCGGACTAGCGGGGGGCCATGAGCAGTTCTTC.

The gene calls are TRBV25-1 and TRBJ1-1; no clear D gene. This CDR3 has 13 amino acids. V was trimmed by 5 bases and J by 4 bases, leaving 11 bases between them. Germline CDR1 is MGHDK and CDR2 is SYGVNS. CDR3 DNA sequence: TGTGCCAGCAGTACACCTACAGCCACTGAAGCTTTCTTT. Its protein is CASSTPTATEAFF.

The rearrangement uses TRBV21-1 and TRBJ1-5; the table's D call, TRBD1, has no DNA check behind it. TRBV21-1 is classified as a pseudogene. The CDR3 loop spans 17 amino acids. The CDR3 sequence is CASSKPTGTVYNQPQHF. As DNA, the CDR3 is TGTGCCAGCAGCAAACCAACCGGGACAGTCTACAATCAGCCCCAGCATTTT.

The CDR3 reads CASSPRLFTDTQYF. CDR3 DNA sequence: TGCGCCAGCAGCCCTAGACTTTTCACAGATACGCAGTATTTT. The chain combines TRBV5-1 with TRBJ2-3, with D hard to call. This CDR3 comprises 14 residues. The V gene's germline CDR1 is SGHRS and CDR2 YFSETQ. V was clipped by 4 bases and J by 2 bases, with 11 bases between them.

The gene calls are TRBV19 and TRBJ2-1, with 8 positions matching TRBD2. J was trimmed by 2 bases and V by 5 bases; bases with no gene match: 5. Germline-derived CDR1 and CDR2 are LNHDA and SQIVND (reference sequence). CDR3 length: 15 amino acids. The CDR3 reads CASSLRGGPYNEQFF. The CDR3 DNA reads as TGTGCCAGTAGTCTCCGGGGGGGGCCCTACAATGAGCAGTTCTTC.

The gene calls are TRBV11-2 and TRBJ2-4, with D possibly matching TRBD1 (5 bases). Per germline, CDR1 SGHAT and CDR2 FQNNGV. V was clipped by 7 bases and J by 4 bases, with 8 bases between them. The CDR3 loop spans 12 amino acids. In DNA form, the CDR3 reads TGTGCCAGCACCCAGGGAAAAAACATTCAGTACTTC. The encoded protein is CASTQGKNIQYF.

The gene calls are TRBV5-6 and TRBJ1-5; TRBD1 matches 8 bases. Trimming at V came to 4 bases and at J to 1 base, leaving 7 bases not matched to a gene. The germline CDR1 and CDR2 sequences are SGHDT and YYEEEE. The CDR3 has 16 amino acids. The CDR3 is CASSPGTGRSNQPQHF. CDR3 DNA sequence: TGTGCCAGCAGCCCCGGGACAGGACGGAGCAATCAGCCCCAGCATTTT. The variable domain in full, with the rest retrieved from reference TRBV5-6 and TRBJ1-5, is DAGVTQSPTHLIKTRGQQVTLRCSPKSGHDTVSWYQQALGQGPQFIFQYYEEEERQRGNFPDRFSGHQFPNYSSELNVNALLLGDSALYLCASSPGTGRSNQPQHFGDGTRLSIL.

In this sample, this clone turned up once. The CDR3 bases are TGCGCCAGCAGCCCAGGACAGGGGGATCAGCCCCAGCATTTT. Its translation: CASSPGQGDQPQHF. V gene TRBV5-1 combines with J gene TRBJ1-5; 10 bases line up with TRBD1. V was clipped by 4 bases and J by 5 bases; unmatched bases: 3. Per germline, CDR1 SGHRS and CDR2 YFSETQ. The CDR3 has 14 amino acids.

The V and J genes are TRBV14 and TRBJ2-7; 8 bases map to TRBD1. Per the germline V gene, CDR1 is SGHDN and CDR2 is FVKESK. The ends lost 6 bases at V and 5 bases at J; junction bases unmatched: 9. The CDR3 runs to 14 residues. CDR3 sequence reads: CASRGGQVADEQYF. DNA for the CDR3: TGTGCCAGCAGGGGGGGACAGGTCGCCGACGAGCAGTACTTC.

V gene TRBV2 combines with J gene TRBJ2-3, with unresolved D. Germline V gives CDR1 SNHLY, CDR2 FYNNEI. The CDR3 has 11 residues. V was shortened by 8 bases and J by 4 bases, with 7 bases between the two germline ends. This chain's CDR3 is CASYRADTQYF. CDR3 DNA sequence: TGTGCCAGCTACCGCGCAGATACGCAGTATTTT.

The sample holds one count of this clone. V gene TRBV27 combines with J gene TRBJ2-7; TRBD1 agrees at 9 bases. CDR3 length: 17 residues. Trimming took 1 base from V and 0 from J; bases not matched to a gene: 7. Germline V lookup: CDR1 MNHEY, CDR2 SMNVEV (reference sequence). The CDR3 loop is CASSLFFPGQGSYEQYF. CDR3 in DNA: TGTGCCAGCAGTTTATTTTTTCCGGGACAGGGCTCCTACGAGCAGTACTTC.

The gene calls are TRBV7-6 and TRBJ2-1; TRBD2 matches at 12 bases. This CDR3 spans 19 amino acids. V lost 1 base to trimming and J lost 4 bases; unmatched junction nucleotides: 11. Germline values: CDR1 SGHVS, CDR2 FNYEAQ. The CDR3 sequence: CASSLDPRASGGVYNEQFF. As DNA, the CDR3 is TGTGCCAGCAGCTTAGATCCGAGGGCTAGCGGGGGGGTTTACAATGAGCAGTTCTTC.

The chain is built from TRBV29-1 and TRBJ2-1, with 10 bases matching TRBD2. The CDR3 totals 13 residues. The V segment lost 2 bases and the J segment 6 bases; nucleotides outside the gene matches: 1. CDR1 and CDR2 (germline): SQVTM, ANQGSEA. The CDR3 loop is CSVEKREGNEQFF. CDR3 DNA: TGCAGCGTTGAAAAGCGGGAGGGCAATGAGCAGTTCTTC.

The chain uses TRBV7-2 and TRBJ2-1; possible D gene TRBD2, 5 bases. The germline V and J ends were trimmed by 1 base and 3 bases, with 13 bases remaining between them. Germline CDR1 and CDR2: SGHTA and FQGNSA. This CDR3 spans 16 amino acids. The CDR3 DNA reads TGTGCCAGCAGCTTAGACGGGGTTATGTACTACAATGAGCAGTTCTTC. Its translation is CASSLDGVMYYNEQFF.

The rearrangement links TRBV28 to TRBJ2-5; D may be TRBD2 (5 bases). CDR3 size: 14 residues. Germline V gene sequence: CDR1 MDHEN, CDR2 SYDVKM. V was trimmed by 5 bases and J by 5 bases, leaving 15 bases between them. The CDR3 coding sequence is TGTGCCAGCAGTCCCCCCGGGGTACGGGAGACCCAGTACTTC. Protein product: CASSPPGVRETQYF.

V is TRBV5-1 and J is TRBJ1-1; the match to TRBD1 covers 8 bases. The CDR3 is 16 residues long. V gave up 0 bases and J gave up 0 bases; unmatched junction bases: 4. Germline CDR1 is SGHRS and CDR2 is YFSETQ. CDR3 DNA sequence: TGCGCCAGCAGCTTGGGGACAGGGCGGATGAACACTGAAGCTTTCTTT. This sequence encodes CASSLGTGRMNTEAFF. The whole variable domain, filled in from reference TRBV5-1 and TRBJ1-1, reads KAGVTQTPRYLIKTRGQQVTLSCSPISGHRSVSWYQQTPGQGLQFLFEYFSETQRNKGNFPGRFSGRQFSNSRSEMNVSTLELGDSALYLCASSLGTGRMNTEAFFGQGTRLTVV.

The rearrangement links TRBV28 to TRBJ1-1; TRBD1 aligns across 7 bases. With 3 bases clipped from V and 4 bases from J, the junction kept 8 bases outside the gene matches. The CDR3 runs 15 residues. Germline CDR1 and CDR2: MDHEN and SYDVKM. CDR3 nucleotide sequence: TGTGCCAGCAGTTTCCTCAGGGGGAAGGGCACTGAAGCTTTCTTT. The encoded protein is CASSFLRGKGTEAFF.